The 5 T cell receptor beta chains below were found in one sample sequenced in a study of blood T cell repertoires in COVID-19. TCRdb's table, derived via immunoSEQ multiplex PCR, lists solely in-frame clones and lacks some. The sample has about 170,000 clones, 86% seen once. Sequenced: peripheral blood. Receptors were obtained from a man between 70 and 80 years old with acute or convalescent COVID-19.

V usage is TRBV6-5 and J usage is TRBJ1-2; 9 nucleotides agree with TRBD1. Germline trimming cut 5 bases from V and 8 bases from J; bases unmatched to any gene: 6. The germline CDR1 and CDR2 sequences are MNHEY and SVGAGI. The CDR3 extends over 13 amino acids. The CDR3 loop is CASSRQGGRGYTF. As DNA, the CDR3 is TGTGCCAGCAGTCGACAGGGGGGGCGGGGCTACACCTTC.

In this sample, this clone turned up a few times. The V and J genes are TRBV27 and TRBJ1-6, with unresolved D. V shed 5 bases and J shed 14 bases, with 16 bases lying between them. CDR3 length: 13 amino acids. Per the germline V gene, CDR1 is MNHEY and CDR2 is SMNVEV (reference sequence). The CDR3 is CASSRSGAGTLHF. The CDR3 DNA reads TGTGCCAGCAGTCGGTCAGGAGCGGGAACCCTCCACTTT.

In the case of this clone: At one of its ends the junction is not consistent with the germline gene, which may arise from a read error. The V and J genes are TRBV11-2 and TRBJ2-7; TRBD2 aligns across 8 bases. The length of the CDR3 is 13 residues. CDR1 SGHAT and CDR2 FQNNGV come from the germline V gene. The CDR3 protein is CASSLGPGRGEDF. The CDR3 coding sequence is TGTGCCAGCAGCTTAGGACCCGGGAGGGGTGAAGACTTC. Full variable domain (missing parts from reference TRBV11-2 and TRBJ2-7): EAGVAQSPRYKIIEKRQSVAFWCNPISGHATLYWYQQILGQGPKLLIQFQNNGVVDDSQLPKDRFSAERLKGVDSTLKIQPAKLEDSAVYLCASSLGPGRGEDFGPGTRLTVT.

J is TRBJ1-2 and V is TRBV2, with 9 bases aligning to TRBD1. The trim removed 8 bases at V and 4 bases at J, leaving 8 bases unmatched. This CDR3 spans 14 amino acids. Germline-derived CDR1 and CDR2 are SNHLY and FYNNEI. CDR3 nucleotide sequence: TGTGCCAGCCTACCGGACAGGGGTGCCTATGGCTACACCTTC. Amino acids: CASLPDRGAYGYTF.

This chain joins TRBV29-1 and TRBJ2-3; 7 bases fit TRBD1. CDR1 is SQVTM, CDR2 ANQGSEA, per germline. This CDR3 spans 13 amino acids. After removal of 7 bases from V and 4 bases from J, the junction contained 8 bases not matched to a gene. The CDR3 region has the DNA TGCAGCGCAGACAGGGAAGGGTCAGATACGCAGTATTTT. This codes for CSADREGSDTQYF.